These T cell receptor beta chains were read from a single sample in a study of cytomegalovirus exposure and HLA in healthy donors. TCRdb's copy holds only in-frame clones and misses some; the assay was immunoSEQ multiplex PCR. In the table there are hundreds of thousands of clones, 70% to 85% of which are singletons. The sample was PBMCs. The receptors here all came from a girl aged 2 to 9 in good health and CMV-seronegative. CDR3s include the opening cysteine and the closing phenylalanine or tryptophan. The order of the fields is J gene, clone size, V gene, D gene, CDR3 DNA, CDR3 protein. D genes are given only for firm matches. The size field is filled for only some rows; it gives once, few, many or a size class.

>TRBJ1-3|NA|TRBV18|NA
TGTGCCAGCTCATACGGACTCGGAAACACCATATATTTT
CASSYGLGNTIYF
>TRBJ1-3|NA|TRBV9|TRBD1
TGTGCCAGCAGCGTGGAGGGGGCTACTGGAAACACCATATATTTT
CASSVEGATGNTIYF
>TRBJ2-1|NA|TRBV5-1|TRBD1
TGCGCCAGCAGTCAAATACAGGGGGCCCACAATGAGCAGTTCTTC
CASSQIQGAHNEQFF
>TRBJ2-3|NA|TRBV5-6|TRBD2
TGTGCCAGCAGCTTGTGGGGGTTTGCAGCGGGAGCAGCAGATACGCAGTATTTT
CASSLWGFAAGAADTQYF
>TRBJ2-7|NA|TRBV5-1|NA
TGCGCCAGCAGCTTTGGGGGGACCCCCTACGAGCAGTACTTC
CASSFGGTPYEQYF
>TRBJ1-4|NA|TRBV5-1|TRBD1
TGCGCCAGCAGCTTGGACAGGGGCACTAATGAAAAACTGTTTTTT
CASSLDRGTNEKLFF
>TRBJ1-4|NA|TRBV6-5|TRBD1
TGTGCCAGCAGCTGGACAGGGGGCAATGGGAGACTGTTTTTT
CASSWTGGNGRLFF
>TRBJ2-1|once|TRBV5-1|TRBD2
TGCGCCAGCAGCCGTGAGCGGGGATCCTACAATGAGCAGTTCTTC
CASSRERGSYNEQFF
>TRBJ1-6|once|TRBV6-5|TRBD1
TGTGCCAGCAGTTCCGACAGGGGGCGGTCACCCCTCCACTTT
CASSSDRGRSPLHF
>TRBJ1-2|NA|TRBV5-4|NA
TGTGCCAGCAGCTCGCGTGATAGGGGAAATCGCTATGGCTACACCTTC
CASSSRDRGNRYGYTF
>TRBJ1-5|NA|TRBV5-1|NA
TGCGCCAGCAGCTTCAAATCAGGGGAAGGTCAGCCCCAGCATTTT
CASSFKSGEGQPQHF
>TRBJ2-3|once|TRBV27|TRBD1
TGTGCCAGCAGTTTAAGGGACAGGGTATACACAGATACGCAGTATTTT
CASSLRDRVYTDTQYF
>TRBJ1-3|NA|TRBV2|TRBD1
TGTGCCAGCAGGCCCGACAGGGGAGGAAACACCATATATTTT
CASRPDRGGNTIYF
>TRBJ1-3|NA|TRBV7-9|TRBD1
TGTGCCAGCAGCTTAACGGGGGACAGGGGTAACACCATATATTTT
CASSLTGDRGNTIYF
>TRBJ2-2|NA|TRBV5-1|NA
TGCGCCAGCAGCTTGGACAGGGTAGAGTACACCGGGGAGCTGTTTTTT
CASSLDRVEYTGELFF
>TRBJ2-3|NA|TRBV6-1|TRBD2
TGTGCCAGCAGTGCACGAGGCGGGAGCTCAGATACGCAGTATTTT
CASSARGGSSDTQYF
>TRBJ2-1|NA|TRBV13|TRBD2
TGTGCCAGCAGCCGGGGGGGCTCCTACAATGAGCAGTTCTTC
CASSRGGSYNEQFF
>TRBJ1-2|NA|TRBV6-6|TRBD1
TGTGCCAGCAGACCGGGACAGGGACCCTATGGCTACACCTTC
CASRPGQGPYGYTF
>TRBJ1-1|NA|TRBV5-1|NA
TGCGCCAGCAGCTCAGGGTTGGATTTCACTGAAGCTTTCTTT
CASSSGLDFTEAFF
>TRBJ1-2|NA|TRBV2|TRBD1
TGTGCCAGCAGGCGGGAACCGGGACAGGGGGCGATCCCTGGCTACACCTTC
CASRREPGQGAIPGYTF
>TRBJ2-4|NA|TRBV6-1|NA
TGTGCCAGCAGTGAACGGTTGGAAAACATTCAGTACTTC
CASSERLENIQYF
>TRBJ1-1|once|TRBV9|NA
TGTGCCAGCAGCGTTTCCGGGGGGATGAACACTGAAGCTTTCTTT
CASSVSGGMNTEAFF
>TRBJ1-2|NA|TRBV5-5|NA
TGTGCCAGCAGCTTTATCTCAGGGGCTAACTATGGCTACACCTTC
CASSFISGANYGYTF